Presented here are 14 T cell receptor beta chains from one specimen sequenced in a study of blood T cell repertoires in COVID-19. Sequencing used immunoSEQ multiplex PCR; TCRdb keeps in-frame clones, though not all of them. The profile shows a few hundred thousand clones, roughly nine tenths of them singletons. The sample taken for sequencing was PBMCs or T cells enriched from blood (not recorded which). These TCRs come from a woman between 35 and 50 years old who had been exposed to COVID-19.

This clone was detected many times. The V and J genes are TRBV18 and TRBJ2-2; perhaps TRBD2 as D (5 bases). CDR1 and CDR2 (germline): KGHSH, LQKENI. With 5 bases removed from V and 4 bases from J, the gap between germline ends came to 5 bases. The CDR3 length is 12 residues. CDR3 bases: TGTGCCAGCTCAGGAGGCACCGGGGAGCTGTTTTTT. The encoded protein is CASSGGTGELFF.

The gene calls are TRBV6-6 and TRBJ2-1; TRBD1 is a possible D gene (6 bases). Looked up from germline, CDR1 is MNHNY and CDR2 is SVGAGI (reference sequence). V was shortened by 6 bases and J by 2 bases, with 14 bases between the two germline ends. The CDR3 contains 15 residues. The CDR3 region is CASRTGTLAYNEQFF. The CDR3 DNA reads TGTGCCAGCAGGACCGGGACATTAGCCTACAATGAGCAGTTCTTC.

The V gene is TRBV19, the J gene TRBJ2-7, with TRBD1 as a possible D gene (5 bases). Germline CDR1 is LNHDA and CDR2 is SQIVND (reference sequence). Trimming removed 3 bases from V and 0 bases from J, with 12 bases in between. The CDR3 extends over 15 amino acids. In DNA, the CDR3 is TGTGCCAGTAGTATTGGTCAGGGCAACTCCTACGAGCAGTACTTC. It encodes CASSIGQGNSYEQYF.

The chain is built from TRBV7-9 and TRBJ1-4, with 11 bases that match TRBD1. This CDR3 spans 16 amino acids. The germline V gene encodes CDR1 SEHNR and CDR2 FQNEAQ (reference sequence). J was trimmed by 10 bases and V by 5 bases; bases with no gene match: 12. The CDR3 protein is CASSPNAGTGGSKLFF. The CDR3 DNA follows: TGTGCCAGCAGCCCCAATGCCGGGACAGGGGGTTCAAAACTGTTTTTT.

The rearrangement uses TRBV2 and TRBJ1-1; possible D gene TRBD1, 5 bases. Trimming removed 4 bases at V and 5 bases at J, with 14 bases between. Germline CDR1 and CDR2: SNHLY and FYNNEI. The CDR3 contains 14 residues. The CDR3 loop reads CASSVVGGRTEAFF. The CDR3 DNA sequence: TGTGCCAGCAGTGTGGTGGGGGGAAGGACTGAAGCTTTCTTT.

The CDR3 loop reads CASSPGGQVEGYNEQFF. The CDR3 coding sequence is TGTGCCAGCAGTCCGGGCGGACAGGTCGAGGGCTACAATGAGCAGTTCTTC. V and J are TRBV27 and TRBJ2-1; 7 bases are shared with TRBD1. The germline CDR1 and CDR2 sequences are MNHEY and SMNVEV (reference sequence). The CDR3 is 17 residues long. J was trimmed by 3 bases and V by 5 bases; bases with no gene match: 13.

This clone came up once. The chain couples TRBV5-1 to TRBJ2-1, with 8 bases lining up with TRBD1. Per germline, CDR1 SGHRS and CDR2 YFSETQ. Trimming cost V 4 bases and J 3 bases; bases outside gene matches: 6. The CDR3 has 15 amino acids. The CDR3 loop reads CASSQQGEDYNEQFF. For the CDR3, the DNA is TGCGCCAGCAGCCAACAGGGGGAGGACTACAATGAGCAGTTCTTC.

This chain links TRBV12-3 or TRBV12-4 with TRBJ1-1; D is perhaps TRBD1 (5 bases). The CDR3 runs 11 residues. Between the trimmed V and J ends, which lost 6 bases and 8 bases, there was a span of 10 bases. The CDR3 is CASSSGREAFF. The CDR3 DNA sequence: TGTGCCAGCAGCTCAGGGCGAGAAGCTTTCTTT.

This chain uses TRBV19 with TRBJ1-2; 9 bases are shared with TRBD1. After removal of 5 bases from V and 2 bases from J, the junction contained 6 bases not matched to a gene. CDR1 is LNHDA, CDR2 SQIVND, per germline (reference sequence). The CDR3 extends over 15 amino acids. This CDR3 reads CASSVAGTGNYGYTF. DNA of the CDR3: TGTGCCAGTAGTGTCGCCGGGACAGGGAACTATGGCTACACCTTC.

This chain connects TRBV5-6 to TRBJ1-4, with a possible D match to TRBD1 (6 bases). The germline V gene encodes CDR1 SGHDT and CDR2 YYEEEE. CDR3 length equals 15 residues. V gave up 4 bases and J gave up 4 bases, with 14 bases separating them. The CDR3 is CASSKPQGRNEKLFF. CDR3 nucleotides: TGTGCCAGCAGCAAACCACAGGGACGTAATGAAAAACTGTTTTTT.

This chain joins TRBV2 and TRBJ2-6; 8 bases are a match to TRBD1. CDR1 and CDR2 from the germline V gene are SNHLY and FYNNEI. This CDR3 region has 17 residues. The J segment lost 0 bases and the V segment lost 4 bases, leaving 5 bases of the junction unmatched. CDR3 sequence: CASSGTGQGSGANVLTF. CDR3 DNA sequence: TGTGCCAGCAGTGGGACAGGGCAGGGCTCTGGGGCCAACGTCCTGACTTTC. The full variable domain, in which reference TRBV2 and TRBJ2-6 provide the parts outside the CDR3, is EPEVTQTPSHQVTQMGQEVILRCVPISNHLYFYWYRQILGQKVEFLVSFYNNEISEKSEIFDDQFSVERPDGSNFTLKIRSTKLEDSAMYFCASSGTGQGSGANVLTFGAGSRLTVL.

On this clone itself: In the same sample, other DNA sequences code for this CDR3. This chain connects TRBV12-3 or TRBV12-4 to TRBJ2-7, with D possibly matching TRBD2 (5 bases). There are 12 residues in the CDR3. The germline V and J ends were trimmed by 3 bases and 4 bases, with 7 bases remaining between them. CDR3: CASSLRGYEQYF. Here the CDR3 DNA reads TGTGCCAGCAGTTTGAGAGGGTACGAGCAGTACTTC.

The J gene is TRBJ2-7, the V gene TRBV7-2, with TRBD2 identical over 7 bases. Germline values: CDR1 SGHTA, CDR2 FQGNSA. The CDR3 is made up of 17 amino acids. The J segment lost 7 bases and the V segment lost 1 base, leaving 16 bases of the junction unmatched. In DNA, the CDR3 is TGTGCCAGCAGCTTAGTCGGCCCTGGACTAGGTCGGCGTGAGCAGTACTTC. This translates into CASSLVGPGLGRREQYF.

This clone showed up just a few times. This chain links TRBV6-5 with TRBJ2-7; tentatively, D is TRBD1 (5 bases). Deletions cut 0 bases from V and 0 bases from J, with 9 bases between. CDR1 and CDR2 (germline): MNHEY, SVGAGI. The CDR3 totals 15 residues. Written as DNA, the CDR3 is TGTGCCAGCAGTTACTCGCTTGACAGCTCCTACGAGCAGTACTTC. Translated, it gives CASSYSLDSSYEQYF.